This T cell receptor beta chain comes out of a study of T cell changes during pregnancy in multiple sclerosis. Clones were read by immunoSEQ multiplex PCR, and TCRdb kept only the in-frame ones, dropping some. The top ten hold roughly 3.7% of the sample, which has 35,000 to 55,000 clones, 93% seen once. This TCR was sampled from a female donor with multiple sclerosis, enrolled in a pregnancy study. Sequenced here: CD8+ T cells from peripheral blood mononuclear cells, sampled after pregnancy.

CDR3 residues: CASSIDRGDIQYF. The CDR3 DNA reads as TGTGCCAGTAGTATAGACCGGGGGGACATTCAGTACTTC. The chain links TRBV19 to TRBJ2-4; TRBD2 aligns across 7 bases. This CDR3 contains 13 residues. The J segment lost 8 bases and the V segment lost 0 bases, leaving 1 base of the junction unmatched. CDR1 is LNHDA and CDR2 is SQIVND in the germline V gene (reference sequence).